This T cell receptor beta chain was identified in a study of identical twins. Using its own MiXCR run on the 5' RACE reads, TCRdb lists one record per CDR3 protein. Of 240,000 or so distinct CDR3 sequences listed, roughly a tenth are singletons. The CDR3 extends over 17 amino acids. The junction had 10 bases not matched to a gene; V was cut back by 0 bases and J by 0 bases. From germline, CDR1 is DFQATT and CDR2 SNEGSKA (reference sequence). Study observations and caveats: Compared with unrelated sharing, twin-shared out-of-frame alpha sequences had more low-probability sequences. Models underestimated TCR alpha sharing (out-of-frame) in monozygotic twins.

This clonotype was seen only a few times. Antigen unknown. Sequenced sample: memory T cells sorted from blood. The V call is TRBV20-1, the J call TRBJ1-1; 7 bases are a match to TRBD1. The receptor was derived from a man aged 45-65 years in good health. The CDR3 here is CSARDSTGWLMNTEAFF. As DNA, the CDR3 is TGCAGTGCTAGAGATTCGACAGGGTGGCTTATGAACACTGAAGCTTTCTTT.